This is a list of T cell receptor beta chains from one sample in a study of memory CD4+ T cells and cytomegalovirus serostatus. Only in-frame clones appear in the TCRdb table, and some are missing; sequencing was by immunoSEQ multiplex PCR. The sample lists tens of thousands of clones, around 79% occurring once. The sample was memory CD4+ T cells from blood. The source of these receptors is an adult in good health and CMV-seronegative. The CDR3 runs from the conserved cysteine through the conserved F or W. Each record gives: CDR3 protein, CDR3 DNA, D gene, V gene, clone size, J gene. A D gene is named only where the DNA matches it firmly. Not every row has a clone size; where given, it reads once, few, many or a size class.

CDR3: CASSRRRGNRNEQFF
DNA: TGTGCCAGTAGTCGCCGACGGGGGAATCGCAATGAGCAGTTCTTC
D: -
V: TRBV19
size: -
J: TRBJ2-1

CDR3: CASSRGFRNPSDSPLHF
DNA: TGTGCCAGCAGTCGCGGTTTTCGGAACCCTTCTGATTCACCCCTCCACTTT
D: -
V: TRBV5-6
size: -
J: TRBJ1-6

CDR3: CASSPTGGSQDTQYF
DNA: TGTGCCAGCTCACCAACGGGGGGGAGTCAGGATACGCAGTATTTT
D: TRBD2
V: TRBV18
size: -
J: TRBJ2-3

CDR3: CASSQTPRTGGQETQYF
DNA: TGCGCCAGCAGCCAAACCCCCCGGACAGGCGGGCAAGAGACCCAGTACTTC
D: TRBD1
V: TRBV4-1
size: -
J: TRBJ2-5

CDR3: CASGLGLSSGANVLTF
DNA: TGTGCCAGCGGGCTGGGACTGAGCTCTGGGGCCAACGTCCTGACTTTC
D: -
V: TRBV2
size: -
J: TRBJ2-6

CDR3: CASSLGEHRGTQYF
DNA: TGTGCCAGCAGCTTAGGGGAGCATCGGGGTACGCAGTATTTT
D: -
V: TRBV7-7
size: -
J: TRBJ2-3

CDR3: CASSQGASNQPQHF
DNA: TGTGCCAGTAGCCAGGGGGCCAGCAATCAGCCCCAGCATTTT
D: TRBD1
V: TRBV19
size: few
J: TRBJ1-5

CDR3: CASSVRGDPPSTDTQYF
DNA: TGTGCCAGCAGCGTGCGCGGGGACCCCCCAAGCACAGATACGCAGTATTTT
D: -
V: TRBV9
size: -
J: TRBJ2-3

CDR3: CASSWTGGQETQYF
DNA: TGCGCCAGCAGCTGGACAGGGGGGCAAGAGACCCAGTACTTC
D: TRBD1
V: TRBV5-1
size: -
J: TRBJ2-5

CDR3: CASRKTGGNTIYF
DNA: TGTGCCAGCAGGAAGACAGGGGGAAACACCATATATTTT
D: TRBD1
V: TRBV6-5
size: -
J: TRBJ1-3

CDR3: CASSQINFIGSSYNEQFF
DNA: TGCGCCAGCAGCCAGATAAACTTTATTGGGAGCTCCTACAATGAGCAGTTCTTC
D: -
V: TRBV4-1
size: -
J: TRBJ2-1

CDR3: CASSQGPGGTIYEQYF
DNA: TGTGCCAGCAGCCAAGGACCCGGGGGGACAATCTACGAGCAGTACTTC
D: -
V: TRBV4-2
size: -
J: TRBJ2-7

CDR3: CASSYSRGVYEQYF
DNA: TGTGCCAGCAGTTACTCGCGGGGAGTCTACGAGCAGTACTTC
D: -
V: TRBV6-5
size: -
J: TRBJ2-7

CDR3: CASSPDRISYEQYF
DNA: TGTGCCAGCAGCCCTGACAGGATTTCCTACGAGCAGTACTTC
D: -
V: TRBV11-2
size: once
J: TRBJ2-7

CDR3: CASSPVGDEQYF
DNA: TGTGCCAGCTCACCAGTAGGGGACGAGCAGTACTTC
D: -
V: TRBV18
size: -
J: TRBJ2-7

CDR3: CASSQARGAYEDTQYF
DNA: TGTGCCAGCAGCCAAGCGCGGGGGGCCTACGAAGATACGCAGTATTTT
D: TRBD2
V: TRBV14
size: once
J: TRBJ2-3

CDR3: CASSPTGGGSPLHF
DNA: TGTGCCAGCAGCCCCACAGGGGGAGGATCACCCCTCCACTTT
D: TRBD1
V: TRBV7-3
size: few
J: TRBJ1-6

CDR3: CAWSGDDFNGYTF
DNA: TGTGCCTGGAGTGGGGATGACTTTAATGGCTACACCTTC
D: -
V: TRBV30
size: -
J: TRBJ1-2

CDR3: CASSLVRTNIDTQYF
DNA: TGTGCCAGCAGCTTAGTTCGGACGAACATAGATACGCAGTATTTT
D: -
V: TRBV11-2
size: -
J: TRBJ2-3

CDR3: CASSPLLLGQVYGYTF
DNA: TGTGCCAGCAGCCCCCTACTACTTGGACAGGTATACGGCTACACCTTC
D: TRBD1
V: TRBV5-6
size: -
J: TRBJ1-2

CDR3: CASGLEALGTGELFF
DNA: TGTGCTAGTGGTTTGGAAGCTCTGGGTACCGGGGAGCTGTTTTTT
D: -
V: TRBV12-5
size: -
J: TRBJ2-2

CDR3: CASSVTAGRSPLHF
DNA: TGTGCCAGCAGCGTGACGGCAGGGCGTTCACCCCTCCACTTT
D: -
V: TRBV9
size: -
J: TRBJ1-6

CDR3: CASRRGRGDIQYF
DNA: TGTGCCAGCAGACGTGGGCGAGGGGACATTCAGTACTTC
D: -
V: TRBV7-2
size: -
J: TRBJ2-4

CDR3: CASTTIRGGRADTQYF
DNA: TGTGCCAGCACCACAATTCGGGGGGGTCGGGCAGATACGCAGTATTTT
D: TRBD2
V: TRBV11-2
size: -
J: TRBJ2-3

CDR3: CASSFGQLSSGANVLTF
DNA: TGTGCCAGTAGTTTCGGACAGTTGAGCTCTGGGGCCAACGTCCTGACTTTC
D: -
V: TRBV19
size: -
J: TRBJ2-6

CDR3: CASSYQSPAGGPGRETQYF
DNA: TGTGCCAGCAGTTATCAGTCGCCAGCGGGGGGGCCGGGTCGAGAGACCCAGTACTTC
D: TRBD2
V: TRBV7-2
size: -
J: TRBJ2-5

CDR3: CASSRGGKGQHTDTQYF
DNA: TGTGCCAGCAGCCGAGGGGGGAAGGGACAGCACACAGATACGCAGTATTTT
D: -
V: TRBV7-9
size: -
J: TRBJ2-3

CDR3: CASYREDNSPLHF
DNA: TGTGCCAGCTACCGCGAAGATAATTCACCCCTCCACTTT
D: -
V: TRBV18
size: once
J: TRBJ1-6

CDR3: CASSFSQGPQHF
DNA: TGTGCCAGCAGCTTTAGCCAAGGGCCCCAGCATTTT
D: -
V: TRBV5-6
size: -
J: TRBJ1-5

CDR3: CAGRSGLDYGYTF
DNA: TGTGCCGGCCGCTCCGGATTGGACTATGGCTACACCTTC
D: -
V: TRBV9
size: -
J: TRBJ1-2

CDR3: CASSLVLAGTNYGYTF
DNA: TGTGCCAGCAGCTTAGTTCTAGCAGGGACGAACTATGGCTACACCTTC
D: -
V: TRBV11-2
size: -
J: TRBJ1-2

CDR3: CASSQQAGKKENTEAFF
DNA: TGTGCCAGCAGCCAACAGGCAGGGAAGAAAGAAAACACTGAAGCTTTCTTT
D: -
V: TRBV4-2
size: -
J: TRBJ1-1

CDR3: CASTEQGYSGANVLTF
DNA: TGTGCCAGCACCGAACAGGGGTATTCTGGGGCCAACGTCCTGACTTTC
D: TRBD1
V: TRBV2
size: -
J: TRBJ2-6

CDR3: CASSQDALGFGSEQFF
DNA: TGTGCCAGCAGCCAAGATGCCCTTGGCTTCGGGAGTGAGCAGTTCTTC
D: -
V: TRBV14
size: -
J: TRBJ2-1

CDR3: CASSPSPGELFF
DNA: TGTGCCAGCAGCCCTAGCCCCGGGGAGCTGTTTTTT
D: -
V: TRBV7-3
size: -
J: TRBJ2-2

CDR3: CASSFRTGGGSPLHF
DNA: TGTGCCAGCAGCTTCAGGACAGGCGGAGGGTCACCCCTCCACTTT
D: TRBD1
V: TRBV5-6
size: -
J: TRBJ1-6

CDR3: CASGGVINQPQHF
DNA: TGTGCCAGCGGGGGGGTCATCAATCAGCCCCAGCATTTT
D: -
V: TRBV28
size: -
J: TRBJ1-5

CDR3: CASSQDPASVYEQYF
DNA: TGCGCCAGCAGCCAAGATCCCGCTAGCGTCTACGAGCAGTACTTC
D: -
V: TRBV4-3
size: -
J: TRBJ2-7

CDR3: CASSPTQGTEAFF
DNA: TGTGCCAGCAGCCCAACCCAGGGCACTGAAGCTTTCTTT
D: -
V: TRBV11-2
size: -
J: TRBJ1-1

CDR3: CASTGAGGADTQYF
DNA: TGTGCCAGCACCGGGGCAGGGGGCGCGGATACGCAGTATTTT
D: TRBD1
V: TRBV9
size: -
J: TRBJ2-3

CDR3: CASSPGQGLSYGYTF
DNA: TGTGCCAGCTCACCAGGACAGGGATTAAGCTATGGCTACACCTTC
D: TRBD1
V: TRBV18
size: few
J: TRBJ1-2

CDR3: CASSPREIAGETQYF
DNA: TGTGCCAGCAGCCCCCGGGAAATAGCCGGGGAGACCCAGTACTTC
D: -
V: TRBV7-9
size: -
J: TRBJ2-5

CDR3: CAWSTPSRGYTF
DNA: TGTGCCTGGAGTACACCCTCTAGGGGCTACACCTTC
D: -
V: TRBV30
size: -
J: TRBJ1-2

CDR3: CASFDRAGNSPLHF
DNA: TGTGCCAGCTTCGATAGGGCAGGGAATTCACCCCTCCACTTT
D: -
V: TRBV2
size: -
J: TRBJ1-6

CDR3: CAWSRGVNTEAFF
DNA: TGTGCCTGGAGTAGGGGAGTGAACACTGAAGCTTTCTTT
D: -
V: TRBV30
size: few
J: TRBJ1-1

CDR3: CASRPWGASGYTF
DNA: TGTGCCAGCCGACCCTGGGGGGCGAGTGGCTACACCTTC
D: -
V: TRBV6-1
size: -
J: TRBJ1-2

CDR3: CASSSQLNTEAFF
DNA: TGTGCCAGCAGCTCCCAACTGAACACTGAAGCTTTCTTT
D: -
V: TRBV7-3
size: -
J: TRBJ1-1

CDR3: CASSFSGGRNNEQFF
DNA: TGTGCCAGCAGCTTCAGCGGGGGGAGAAACAATGAGCAGTTCTTC
D: TRBD2
V: TRBV7-6
size: -
J: TRBJ2-1

CDR3: CASSLGDQETQYF
DNA: TGTGCCAGCAGCTTGGGAGACCAAGAGACCCAGTACTTC
D: -
V: TRBV5-4
size: -
J: TRBJ2-5

CDR3: CASGPLFGAGGRETQYF
DNA: TGTGCCAGTGGCCCCTTGTTCGGAGCGGGGGGGCGTGAGACCCAGTACTTC
D: TRBD2
V: TRBV2
size: -
J: TRBJ2-5

CDR3: CASSQLISDRGRNEQFF
DNA: TGCGCCAGCAGCCAACTGATCTCGGACAGGGGGCGTAATGAGCAGTTCTTC
D: TRBD1
V: TRBV4-1
size: -
J: TRBJ2-1

CDR3: CASSQDRVGSGELFF
DNA: TGTGCCAGCAGTCAGGACAGGGTGGGCTCCGGGGAGCTGTTTTTT
D: TRBD1
V: TRBV2
size: -
J: TRBJ2-2

CDR3: CASSPRIKVGSPLHF
DNA: TGTGCCAGCTCGCCTCGTATAAAGGTCGGTTCACCCCTCCACTTT
D: -
V: TRBV18
size: once
J: TRBJ1-6